These T cell receptor beta chains were read from a single sample in a study of CD8+ T cells in alopecia areata. Assay used: immunoSEQ multiplex PCR; TCRdb lists only in-frame clones, some missing. This sample has 210,000 or so clones, with under 70% found just once. Sample: CD4+ T cells sorted from blood, taken around week 46, from a patient treated with tofacitinib. The receptors were gathered from a human donor with alopecia areata. CDR3s include the opening cysteine and the closing phenylalanine or tryptophan. The order of the fields is clone size, D gene, J gene, V gene, CDR3 DNA, CDR3 protein. D genes are given only for firm matches. The size of a clone is reported for some rows only, either as once, few or many, or as a class for expanded clones.

few TRBD2 TRBJ2-5 TRBV14 TGTGCCAGCAGCCCTCTCGGACTAGCGGAAGAGACCCAGTACTTC CASSPLGLAEETQYF
- - TRBJ1-2 TRBV27 TGTGCCAGCAGTTATATTACGACAGGCCGAATATATGGCTACACCTTC CASSYITTGRIYGYTF
- - TRBJ2-2 TRBV6-1 TGTGCCAGCAGTGAATTAACAGGGAGTACCGGGGAGCTGTTTTTT CASSELTGSTGELFF
few - TRBJ1-1 TRBV29-1 TGCAGCGTTGCCAGGGGTTTGAACACTGAAGCTTTCTTT CSVARGLNTEAFF
- - TRBJ1-5 TRBV30 TGTGCCTGGAGTGTCGGTAGCAATCAGCCCCAGCATTTT CAWSVGSNQPQHF
- - TRBJ2-2 TRBV2 TGTGCCAGCAGGTCAGCTAGCGCCCTAAACACCGGGGAGCTGTTTTTT CASRSASALNTGELFF
- - TRBJ2-3 TRBV29-1 TGCGGCGCCCGGACGGGGACAGATACGCAGTATTTT CGARTGTDTQYF
- - TRBJ2-3 TRBV6-4 TGTGCCAGCAGTCCCGAGGGCACAGATACGCAGTATTTT CASSPEGTDTQYF
- - TRBJ1-1 TRBV5-5 TGTGCCAGCAGCTTGGGGGAATCCTTGGGAGCTTTCTTT CASSLGESLGAFF
- TRBD1 TRBJ1-4 TRBV30 TGTGCCTGGAGTGTACTTGGGACAGGGAGACGATGGAATGAAAAACTGTTTTTT CAWSVLGTGRRWNEKLFF
- - TRBJ2-2 TRBV9 TGTGCCAGCAGCGGCCGAGGGGACCCGAACACCGGGGAGCTGTTTTTT CASSGRGDPNTGELFF
once TRBD1 TRBJ2-7 TRBV7-2 TGTGCCAGCAGCTTAGGGACAGGGGGCGAGCAGTACTTC CASSLGTGGEQYF
few - TRBJ2-5 TRBV5-1 TGCGCCAGCAGCTTGGGCCGAGAGACCCAGTACTTC CASSLGRETQYF
- - TRBJ2-5 TRBV7-6 TGTGCCAGCAGCCCCTTTCAAGAGACCCAGTACTTC CASSPFQETQYF
- TRBD1 TRBJ2-1 TRBV14 TGTGCCAGCAGACGGACAGGGGGCGTACGCAGTGAGCAGTTCTTC CASRRTGGVRSEQFF
- TRBD1 TRBJ2-3 TRBV7-2 TGTGCCAGCAGCCTGGACAGGGGAAGGTATTTT CASSLDRGRYF
few - TRBJ2-1 TRBV15 TGTGCCACCAGCAGAGGATCTGGACGACAAGGGAATGAGCAGTTCTTC CATSRGSGRQGNEQFF
- TRBD2 TRBJ2-1 TRBV19 TGTGCCAGTAGTCAGGGACTAGCGGGGGGTAAGAATGAGCAGTTCTTC CASSQGLAGGKNEQFF
- - TRBJ1-4 TRBV29-1 TGCAGCGTTGCGACTAATGAAAAACTGTTTTTT CSVATNEKLFF
few - TRBJ1-2 TRBV15 TGTGCCACCAGCACCCGACAGACGGTCAATAGAAGCTACACCTTC CATSTRQTVNRSYTF
- - TRBJ2-7 TRBV30 TGTGCCTGGAGAGGGGGAGGTTCGGGGTACGAGCAGTACTTC CAWRGGGSGYEQYF
- TRBD1 TRBJ1-5 TRBV2 TGTGCCAGCAGGGACAGGGGCAATCAGCCCCAGCATTTT CASRDRGNQPQHF